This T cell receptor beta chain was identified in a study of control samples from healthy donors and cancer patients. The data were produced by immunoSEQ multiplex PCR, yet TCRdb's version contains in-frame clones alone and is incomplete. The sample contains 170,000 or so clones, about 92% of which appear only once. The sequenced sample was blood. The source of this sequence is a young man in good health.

This chain's CDR3 is CASSARLGGQGFYQETQYF. The CDR3 DNA reads TGTGCCAGCAGCGCCCGTCTAGGGGGACAGGGATTTTACCAAGAGACCCAGTACTTC. V usage is TRBV9 and J usage is TRBJ2-5; 9 bases agree with TRBD1. The CDR3 extends over 19 amino acids. Per germline, CDR1 SGDLS and CDR2 YYNGEE. Trimming at V came to 3 bases and at J to 0 bases, leaving 15 bases not matched to a gene.